This is a list of T cell receptor beta chains from one sample in a study of cytomegalovirus exposure and HLA in healthy donors. TCRdb's copy holds only in-frame clones and misses some; the assay was immunoSEQ multiplex PCR. The table records some 120,000 clones, roughly 80% of them present only once. Sequences were obtained from PBMCs. These receptors all stem from a man under 40 in good health and CMV-seronegative. Each CDR3 is given with its conserved first and last residue. A D gene is named only where the DNA matches it firmly.

D gene,J gene,V gene,CDR3 protein
TRBD1,TRBJ1-5,TRBV28,CASSETGAWGNQPQHF
NA,TRBJ1-1,TRBV7-9,CASSLARMNPEAFF
TRBD1,TRBJ2-7,TRBV7-9,CASSLPGTGEQYF
NA,TRBJ2-2,TRBV6-6,CASSYGTPNTGELFF
NA,TRBJ1-1,TRBV4-1,CASSLPGSGMNTEAFF
TRBD1,TRBJ1-2,TRBV30,CAWATGGYGGYTF
TRBD1,TRBJ1-2,TRBV7-9,CASSLVPDRGPSYGYTF
NA,NA,TRBV5-1,CASSSGLGSSYNEQFF
NA,TRBJ2-1,TRBV4-3,CASSQDLLGLNEQFF
NA,TRBJ2-2,TRBV6-6,CASSATGTSYTGELFF
TRBD2,TRBJ2-2,TRBV4-3,CASSHRLAGVSFAGELFF
TRBD1,TRBJ1-5,TRBV2,CASSGGTGDLNLQPQHF
NA,TRBJ2-4,TRBV28,CASSYRSPNRPYSIQYF
NA,TRBJ2-2,TRBV28,CASSSGQTTGELFF
NA,TRBJ2-7,TRBV6-5,CASSRLPYEQYF
NA,TRBJ1-1,TRBV9,CASSRREGEAFF
TRBD2,TRBJ2-6,TRBV25-1,CASSPLAGGLGANVLTF
TRBD2,TRBJ2-7,TRBV15,CATRTSGAYEQYF
TRBD2,TRBJ2-1,TRBV7-6,CASSLATSGSNEQFF
NA,TRBJ2-1,TRBV9,CASSVVYGYNEQFF
NA,TRBJ2-2,TRBV27,CASSPLAGARWELFF
TRBD2,TRBJ2-1,TRBV18,CASSGWTSTNNEQFF
NA,TRBJ2-7,TRBV14,CASSQGLVGPGVFSYEQYF
NA,TRBJ2-2,TRBV29-1,CSVEGWGGKTGELFF
TRBD1,TRBJ2-1,TRBV6-5,CASSYTRTGRREQFF
NA,TRBJ2-1,TRBV5-4,CASRKGGSVYNEQFF
TRBD2,TRBJ2-1,TRBV7-3,CASSRGTSGNEQFF
TRBD2,TRBJ2-7,TRBV11-2,CASSLERLGGEQYF
NA,TRBJ2-7,TRBV7-9,CASSLENTYEQYF
TRBD1,TRBJ1-1,TRBV7-9,CSCGQGRWTTEAFF
NA,TRBJ2-3,TRBV30,CAWNRASTDTQYF
NA,TRBJ2-3,TRBV6-6,CASSTSIWDTQYF
NA,TRBJ2-2,TRBV14,CASSQGYLLQGSGTGELFF
TRBD2,TRBJ2-7,TRBV4-1,CASSQYSGRIYEQYF
TRBD2,TRBJ2-7,TRBV27,CASSPDWTSGRYEQYF
NA,TRBJ1-1,TRBV27,CASQLDILNTEAFF
NA,TRBJ1-4,TRBV6-1,CASSESGGSDEKLFF
NA,TRBJ2-5,TRBV5-4,CASSLGLRETQYF